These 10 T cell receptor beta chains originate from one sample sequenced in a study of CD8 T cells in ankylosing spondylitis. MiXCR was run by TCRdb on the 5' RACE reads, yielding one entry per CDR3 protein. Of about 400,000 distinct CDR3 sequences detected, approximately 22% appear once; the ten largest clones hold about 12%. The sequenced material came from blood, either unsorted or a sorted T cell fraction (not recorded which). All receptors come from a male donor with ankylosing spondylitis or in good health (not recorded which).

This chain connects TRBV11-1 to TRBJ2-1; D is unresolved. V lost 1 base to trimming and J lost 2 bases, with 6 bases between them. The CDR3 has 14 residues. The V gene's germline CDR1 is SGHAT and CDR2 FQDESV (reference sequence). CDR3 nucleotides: TGTGCCAGCAGCTTAGGGGCTGCCTACAATGAGCAGTTCTTC. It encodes CASSLGAAYNEQFF. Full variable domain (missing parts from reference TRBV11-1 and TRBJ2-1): EAEVAQSPRYKITEKSQAVAFWCDPISGHATLYWYRQILGQGPELLVQFQDESVVDDSQLPKDRFSAERLKGVDSTLKIQPAELGDSAMYLCASSLGAAYNEQFFGPGTRLTVL.

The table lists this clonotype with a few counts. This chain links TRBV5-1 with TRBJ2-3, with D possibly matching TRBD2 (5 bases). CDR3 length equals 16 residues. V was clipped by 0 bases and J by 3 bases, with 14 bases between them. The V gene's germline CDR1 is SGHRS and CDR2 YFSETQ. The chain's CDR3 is CASSLAEGLRTDTQYF. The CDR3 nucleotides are TGCGCCAGCAGCTTGGCCGAGGGCTTGAGGACAGATACGCAGTATTTT.

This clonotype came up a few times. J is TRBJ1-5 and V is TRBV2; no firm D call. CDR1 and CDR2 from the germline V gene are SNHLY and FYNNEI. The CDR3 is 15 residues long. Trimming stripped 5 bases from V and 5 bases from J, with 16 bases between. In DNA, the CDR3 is TGTGCCAGCAGTACCGGATCCGAGGCGCATCAGCCCCAGCATTTT. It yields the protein CASSTGSEAHQPQHF. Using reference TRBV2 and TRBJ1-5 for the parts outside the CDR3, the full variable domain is EPEVTQTPSHQVTQMGQEVILRCVPISNHLYFYWYRQILGQKVEFLVSFYNNEISEKSEIFDDQFSVERPDGSNFTLKIRSTKLEDSAMYFCASSTGSEAHQPQHFGDGTRLSIL.

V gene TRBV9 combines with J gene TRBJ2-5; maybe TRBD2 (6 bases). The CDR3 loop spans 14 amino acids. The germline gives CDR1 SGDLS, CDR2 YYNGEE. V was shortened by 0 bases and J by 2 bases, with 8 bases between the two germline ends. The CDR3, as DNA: TGTGCCAGCAGCGTAGCGGGGGTACAAGAGACCCAGTACTTC. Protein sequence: CASSVAGVQETQYF.

CDR3 sequence (DNA): TGTGCCAGCAGATCCACCGAAGGCGTAGATGCCTACAATGAGCAGTTCTTC. It is translated as CASRSTEGVDAYNEQFF. The rearrangement joins TRBV25-1 to TRBJ2-1, with D unclear. The CDR3 sequence is 17 residues long. The V gene's germline CDR1 is MGHDK and CDR2 SYGVNS. V was shortened by 6 bases and J by 2 bases, with 20 bases between the two germline ends.

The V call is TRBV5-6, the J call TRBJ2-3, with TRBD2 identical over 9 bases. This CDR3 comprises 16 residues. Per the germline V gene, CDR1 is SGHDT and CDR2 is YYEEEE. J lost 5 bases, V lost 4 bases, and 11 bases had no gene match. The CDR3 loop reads CASSTRGGAGLDTQYF. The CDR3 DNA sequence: TGTGCCAGCAGCACGCGCGGGGGGGCCGGTTTAGATACGCAGTATTTT.

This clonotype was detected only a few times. This CDR3 reads CASSAGGGGEAFF. The CDR3 DNA reads TGTGCCAGCAGCGCAGGAGGGGGCGGTGAAGCTTTCTTT. This chain connects TRBV9 to TRBJ1-1; 7 nucleotides agree with TRBD1. Losses at the gene ends were 3 bases for V and 7 bases for J; bases not matched to a gene: 6. The CDR3 runs 13 residues. Germline V gene data show CDR1 as SGDLS and CDR2 as YYNGEE. The full variable domain, rest sourced from reference TRBV9 and TRBJ1-1, is DSGVTQTPKHLITATGQRVTLRCSPRSGDLSVYWYQQSLDQGLQFLIQYYNGEERAKGNILERFSAQQFPDLHSELNLSSLELGDSALYFCASSAGGGGEAFFGQGTRLTVV.

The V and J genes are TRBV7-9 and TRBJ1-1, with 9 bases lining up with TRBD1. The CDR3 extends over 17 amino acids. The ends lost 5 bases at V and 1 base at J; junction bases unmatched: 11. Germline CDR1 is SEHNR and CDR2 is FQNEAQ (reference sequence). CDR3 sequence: CASSPLTGGAGNTEAFF. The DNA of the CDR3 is TGTGCCAGCAGCCCATTAACAGGGGGCGCAGGGAACACTGAAGCTTTCTTT.

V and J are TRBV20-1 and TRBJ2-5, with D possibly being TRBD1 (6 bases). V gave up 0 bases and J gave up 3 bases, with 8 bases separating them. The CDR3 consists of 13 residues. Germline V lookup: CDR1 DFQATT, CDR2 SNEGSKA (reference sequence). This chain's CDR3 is CSARETGKETQYF. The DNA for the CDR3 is TGCAGTGCTAGAGAGACAGGAAAAGAGACCCAGTACTTC.

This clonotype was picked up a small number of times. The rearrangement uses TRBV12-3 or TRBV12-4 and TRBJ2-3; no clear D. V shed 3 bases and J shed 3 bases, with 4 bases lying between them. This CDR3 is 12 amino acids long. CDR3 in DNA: TGTGCCAGCAGTTTCGCGACAGATACGCAGTATTTT. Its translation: CASSFATDTQYF.